What follows is one T cell receptor (beta chain) and its context. Antigen: not known. Researchers ran the PCR with 60 Vbeta and 13 Jbeta primers. Source study methods: Later reanalysis found tens of millions of unique TCR beta chains, 10 million to 12 million of them shared. The method was immunoSEQ multiplex PCR; TCRdb's version includes in-frame clones alone and lacks a portion of them. That table supplies the V and J calls and clone size; D and trimming were determined from the DNA. The sample carries roughly 150,000 clones, around 72% recorded once. This CDR3 is built from 14 residues. J was trimmed by 6 bases and V by 5 bases; bases with no gene match: 2. The germline V gene encodes CDR1 SSHAT and CDR2 FNYEAQ (reference sequence). The data are from a study of cytomegalovirus exposure and HLA in healthy donors. Overall study findings and caveats: What a later analysis reportedly showed was that an Asian-associated ancestry cluster had fewer N-insertions than the approximately 700-donor mean.

This TCR was sampled from a man between 18 and 35 years old in good health and CMV-seronegative. The chain has TRBV7-7 and TRBJ2-2; TRBD2 matches 11 bases. The material sequenced was PBMCs. This chain's CDR3 is CASSPLAGAGELFF. The CDR3 nucleotides are TGTGCCAGCAGCCCACTAGCGGGAGCCGGGGAGCTGTTTTTT.